The entry below gives a single T cell receptor (beta chain) sequence along with its context. Its target is not known. This CDR3 contains 15 residues. The germline V gene encodes CDR1 KGHSH and CDR2 LQKENI. The ends were cut back, 3 bases at V and 3 bases at J, with 11 bases in the middle. Within the ViraFEST assay, antigen-specific CD4+ T cells underwent expansion with viral peptide pools prior to sequencing. Scientists isolated CD4+ T cells after an approximately 11-day culture period ended. Produced via immunoSEQ multiplex PCR; TCRdb's table is partial and in-frame only. The sample gives fewer than 65,000 clones, 75% to 85% of which show up once; roughly 2.4% is in the top ten. This sample was included in a study of vaccination effects on CD4 cells after COVID-19. At the level of the study: Each participant was administered two doses of either the BNT162b2 or the mRNA-1273 vaccine.

The origin of this receptor is a human donor who received a COVID-19 vaccine. Sequencing was performed on CD4+ T cells from PBMCs cultured with HCoV-229E spike peptides, taken before COVID-19 vaccination. The chain recombines TRBV18 with TRBJ2-2, with no clear D. This CDR3 is CASSPRQADTGELFF. CDR3 in DNA: TGTGCCAGCTCACCGCGGCAGGCCGACACCGGGGAGCTGTTTTTT.